The 12 T cell receptor beta chains listed next were all sequenced from one sample in a study of T cell clonality in common variable immunodeficiency. The method was immunoSEQ multiplex PCR; TCRdb's version includes in-frame clones alone and lacks a portion of them. The table lists about 60,000 clones, with no singletons. The sequencing input was peripheral blood mononuclear cells. Source of these receptors: a person between 18 and 69 years old in good health.

This clone was recorded many times. From the germline J gene comes the end of the CDR3, since the read stops 3 residues before it. V and J are TRBV2 and TRBJ1-1; the D gene is possibly TRBD1 (6 bases). The CDR3 is 15 residues long. Trimming pared 5 bases from V and 1 base from J, leaving 14 bases between. Germline-derived CDR1 and CDR2 are SNHLY and FYNNEI. The CDR3 loop reads CASSPSGQTNTEAFF. CDR3 DNA, as far as it was read: TGTGCCAGCAGTCCCTCCGGACAGACGAACACTGAA. Full variable domain (remainder filled in from reference TRBV2 and TRBJ1-1): EPEVTQTPSHQVTQMGQEVILRCVPISNHLYFYWYRQILGQKVEFLVSFYNNEISEKSEIFDDQFSVERPDGSNFTLKIRSTKLEDSAMYFCASSPSGQTNTEAFFGQGTRLTVV.

There are many counts of this clone. The read gets to within 3 residues of the CDR3 end, and the germline J gene fills in the rest. The chain uses TRBV5-1 and TRBJ1-3; possible D gene TRBD1, 6 bases. V was cut by 0 bases and J by 4 bases, with 11 bases left in between. CDR1 is SGHRS and CDR2 is YFSETQ in the germline V gene. The CDR3 is 15 residues long. Partial CDR3 DNA: TGCGCCAGCAGCTTGGATACAGGGATGGGAAACACC. The encoded protein is CASSLDTGMGNT. The entire CDR3 sequence reads CASSLDTGMGNTIYF.

This clone was recorded many times. The missing CDR3 end, 3 residues past where the read stops, is filled in from the germline J gene. The chain has TRBV12-3 or TRBV12-4 and TRBJ2-5; D is undetermined. Trimming took 3 bases from V and 4 from J, leaving 3 bases between them. The CDR3 is 11 residues long. The CDR3 protein is CASSLAETQYF. The part of the CDR3 DNA that was read is TGTGCCAGCAGTTTGGCAGAGACC.

This clone was seen many times. This CDR3 is CASSLTGTGGLSYEQYF. CDR3 DNA, as far as it was read: TGTGCCAGCTCACTAACCGGGACAGGGGGACTCTCCTACGAG. The chain has TRBV18 and TRBJ2-7, with TRBD1 identical over 11 bases. The read falls 3 residues short of the CDR3 end, and the missing part is taken from the germline J gene. Germline V gene sequence: CDR1 KGHSH, CDR2 LQKENI. This CDR3 is built from 17 residues. The junction had 8 bases not matched to a gene; V was cut back by 4 bases and J by 0 bases.

About this clone: The observed sequence ends 3 residues before the CDR3 terminus, with the missing tail filled in from the germline J gene. This chain uses TRBV20-1 with TRBJ2-7, with 7 positions matching TRBD2. The germline CDR1 and CDR2 sequences are DFQATT and SNEGSKA (reference sequence). This CDR3 is built from 13 residues. The V gene end was trimmed by 6 bases and the J gene end by 6 bases; junction bases not matched to a gene: 11. The CDR3 sequence is CSATAGVDFEQYF. CDR3 DNA, as far as it was read: TGCAGTGCAACGGCGGGAGTGGATTTCGAG.

This clone has at least ten counts. The read ends 3 residues early relative to the CDR3; the germline J gene fills the gap. This chain uses TRBV20-1 with TRBJ2-1, with TRBD1 matching 8 bases. The CDR3 loop spans 13 amino acids. Germline V lookup: CDR1 DFQATT, CDR2 SNEGSKA (reference sequence). J lost 4 bases, V lost 3 bases, and 2 bases had no gene match. The sequenced part of the CDR3 DNA is TGCAGTGCTAGGGGGGACAGGTACAATGAG. Amino acid sequence: CSARGDRYNE. The full CDR3 is CSARGDRYNEQFF.

Many counts were recorded for this clone. The missing CDR3 end, 3 residues past where the read stops, is filled in from the germline J gene. The gene calls are TRBV5-8 and TRBJ1-4, with a tentative D call TRBD1 (5 bases). V shed 5 bases and J shed 8 bases, with 19 bases lying between them. Germline V CDR1 and CDR2: SGHTS, YDEGEE. This CDR3 is built from 15 residues. Partial CDR3 DNA: TGTGCCAGCAGTTCCGGATTAGGGGTGGGCGAAAAA. It encodes CASSSGLGVGEK. The full CDR3 protein is CASSSGLGVGEKLFF.

This clone was counted at least ten times. The missing CDR3 end, 3 residues past where the read stops, is filled in from the germline J gene. The chain combines TRBV6-2 or TRBV6-3 with TRBJ2-2; D might be TRBD1 (5 bases). The CDR3 contains 12 residues. The germline V and J ends were trimmed by 5 bases and 7 bases, with 8 bases remaining between them. The germline gives CDR1 MNHEY, CDR2 SVGEGT. The CDR3 loop is CASSPQDGELFF. The covered CDR3 bases are TGTGCCAGCAGTCCACAGGACGGGGAG.

The sample holds many counts of this clone. The read ends 3 residues early relative to the CDR3; the germline J gene fills the gap. The V call is TRBV20-1, the J call TRBJ2-3, with D perhaps being TRBD1 or TRBD2 (6 bases each). Germline CDR1 DFQATT, CDR2 SNEGSKA (reference sequence). V lost 3 bases and J lost 7, with 11 bases in between. This CDR3 has 12 amino acids. The CDR3 region is CSASGRDNTQYF. CDR3 DNA, as far as it was read: TGCAGTGCTAGTGGGCGGGACAATACG.

This clone has ten or more counts. The read finishes 3 residues shy of the CDR3 end, and the germline J gene is used to complete it. The chain carries TRBV7-9 and TRBJ1-2; 8 nucleotides line up with TRBD1. Trimming at V came to 1 base and at J to 4 bases, leaving 5 bases not matched to a gene. The CDR3 extends over 15 amino acids. Germline V gene data show CDR1 as SEHNR and CDR2 as FQNEAQ (reference sequence). The sequenced CDR3 bases are TGTGCCAGCAGCTTAGAGGCAGGGGGCGCCTATGGC. Encoded protein: CASSLEAGGAYG. The whole CDR3 is CASSLEAGGAYGYTF. The whole variable domain, remainder taken from reference TRBV7-9 and TRBJ1-2, is DTGVSQNPRHKITKRGQNVTFRCDPISEHNRLYWYRQTLGQGPEFLTYFQNEAQLEKSRLLSDRFSAERPKGSFSTLEIQRTEQGDSAMYLCASSLEAGGAYGYTFGSGTRLTVV.

This clone was recorded many times. The CDR3 is cut off 3 residues early in the read; its end comes from the germline J gene. This chain connects TRBV19 to TRBJ2-3; 10 bases match TRBD2. The ends lost 3 bases at V and 2 bases at J; junction bases unmatched: 8. Germline CDR1 LNHDA, CDR2 SQIVND (reference sequence). The CDR3 is 17 amino acids. The DNA read from the CDR3 is TGTGCCAGTAGTATCATTGCTAGCGGGAGTTCCACAGATACG. It specifies CASSIIASGSSTDT. In full, the CDR3 is CASSIIASGSSTDTQYF.

This clone has ten or more counts. CDR3 residues: CASSLGLAGNEQFF. The DNA read from the CDR3 is TGTGCCAGCAGCTTAGGACTAGCGGGCAATGAG. The chain is built from TRBV7-9 and TRBJ2-1; the match to TRBD2 covers 10 bases. With the read ending 3 residues before the CDR3 end, the germline J gene is used to fill in that end. There are 14 residues in the CDR3. The germline gives CDR1 SEHNR, CDR2 FQNEAQ (reference sequence). Trimming cost V 1 base and J 6 bases; bases outside gene matches: 0.